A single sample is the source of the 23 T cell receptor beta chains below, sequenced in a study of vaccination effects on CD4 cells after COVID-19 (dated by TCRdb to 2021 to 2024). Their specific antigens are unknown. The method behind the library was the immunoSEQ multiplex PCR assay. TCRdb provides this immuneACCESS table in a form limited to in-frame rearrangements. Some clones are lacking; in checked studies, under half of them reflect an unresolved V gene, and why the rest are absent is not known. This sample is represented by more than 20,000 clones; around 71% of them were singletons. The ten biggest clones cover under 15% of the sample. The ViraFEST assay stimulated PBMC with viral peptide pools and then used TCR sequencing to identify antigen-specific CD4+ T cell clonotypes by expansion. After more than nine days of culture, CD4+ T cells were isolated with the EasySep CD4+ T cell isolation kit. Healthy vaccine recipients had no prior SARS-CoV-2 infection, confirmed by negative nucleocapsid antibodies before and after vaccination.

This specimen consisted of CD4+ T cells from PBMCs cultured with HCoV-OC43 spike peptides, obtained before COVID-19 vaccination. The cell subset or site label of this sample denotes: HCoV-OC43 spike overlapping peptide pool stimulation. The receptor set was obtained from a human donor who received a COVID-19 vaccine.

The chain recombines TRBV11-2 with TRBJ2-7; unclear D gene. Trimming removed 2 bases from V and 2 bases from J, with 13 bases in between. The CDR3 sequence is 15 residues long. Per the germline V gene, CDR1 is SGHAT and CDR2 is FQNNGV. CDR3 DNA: TGTGCCAGCAGCTTAATGCAGGCCCGGACCTACGAGCAGTACTTC. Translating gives CASSLMQARTYEQYF.

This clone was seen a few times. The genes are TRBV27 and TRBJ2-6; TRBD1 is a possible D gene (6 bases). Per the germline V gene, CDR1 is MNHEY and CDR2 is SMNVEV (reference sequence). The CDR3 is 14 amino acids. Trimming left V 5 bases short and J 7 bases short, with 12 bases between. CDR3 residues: CASSVQGIANVLTF. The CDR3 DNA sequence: TGTGCCAGCAGTGTTCAGGGGATAGCCAACGTCCTGACTTTC. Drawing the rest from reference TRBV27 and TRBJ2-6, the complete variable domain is EAQVTQNPRYLITVTGKKLTVTCSQNMNHEYMSWYRQDPGLGLRQIYYSMNVEVTDKGDVPEGYKVSRKEKRNFPLILESPSPNQTSLYFCASSVQGIANVLTFGAGSRLTVL.

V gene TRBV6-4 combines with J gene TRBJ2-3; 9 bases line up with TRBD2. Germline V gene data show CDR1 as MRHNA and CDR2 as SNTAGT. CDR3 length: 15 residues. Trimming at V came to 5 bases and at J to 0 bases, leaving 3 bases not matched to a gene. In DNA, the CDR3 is TGTGCCAGCAGTCAAACTAGCGGGAGCACAGATACGCAGTATTTT. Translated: CASSQTSGSTDTQYF.

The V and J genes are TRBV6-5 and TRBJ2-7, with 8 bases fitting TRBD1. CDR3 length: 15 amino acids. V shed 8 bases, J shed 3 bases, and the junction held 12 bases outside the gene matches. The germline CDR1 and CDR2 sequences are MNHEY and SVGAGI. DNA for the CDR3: TGTGCCAGCGAGATACCCGGACAGGGTCGCTACGAGCAGTACTTC. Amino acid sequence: CASEIPGQGRYEQYF.

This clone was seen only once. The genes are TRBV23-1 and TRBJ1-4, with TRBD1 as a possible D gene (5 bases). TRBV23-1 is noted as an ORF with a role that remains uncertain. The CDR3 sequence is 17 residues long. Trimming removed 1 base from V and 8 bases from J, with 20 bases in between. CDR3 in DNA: TGCGCCAGCAGTCAATATCCGACCGGGGCTTTTTTGGAAAAACTGTTTTTT. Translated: CASSQYPTGAFLEKLFF.

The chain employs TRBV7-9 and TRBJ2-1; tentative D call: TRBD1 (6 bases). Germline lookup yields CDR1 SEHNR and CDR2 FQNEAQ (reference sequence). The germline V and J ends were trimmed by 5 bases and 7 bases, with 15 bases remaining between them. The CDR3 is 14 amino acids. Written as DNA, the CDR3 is TGTGCCAGCAGCAACCGGGACACTCAGAATGAGCAGTTCTTC. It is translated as CASSNRDTQNEQFF.

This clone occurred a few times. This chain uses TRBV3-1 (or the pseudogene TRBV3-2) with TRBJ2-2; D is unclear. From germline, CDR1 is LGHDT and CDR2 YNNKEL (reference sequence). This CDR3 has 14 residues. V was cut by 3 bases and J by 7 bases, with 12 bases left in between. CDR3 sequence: CASSHSPSVGELFF. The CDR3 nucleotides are TGTGCCAGCAGCCATTCTCCTAGTGTCGGGGAGCTGTTTTTT.

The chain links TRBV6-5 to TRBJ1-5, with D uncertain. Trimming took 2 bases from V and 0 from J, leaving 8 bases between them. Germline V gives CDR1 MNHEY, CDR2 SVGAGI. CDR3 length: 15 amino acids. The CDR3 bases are TGTGCCAGCAGTTACAGCAGCTATAGCAATCAGCCCCAGCATTTT. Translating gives CASSYSSYSNQPQHF.

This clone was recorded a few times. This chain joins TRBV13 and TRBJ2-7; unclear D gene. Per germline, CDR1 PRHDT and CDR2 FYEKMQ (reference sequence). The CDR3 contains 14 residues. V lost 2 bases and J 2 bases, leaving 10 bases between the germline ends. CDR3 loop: CASSLQIQTYEQYF. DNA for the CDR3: TGTGCCAGCAGCTTACAGATACAAACCTACGAGCAGTACTTC.

The chain's CDR3 is CASSGTGVTWGEKLFF. The CDR3 DNA is TGTGCCAGCAGTGGTACTGGGGTCACCTGGGGCGAAAAACTGTTTTTT. V gene TRBV6-1 combines with J gene TRBJ1-4, with D perhaps TRBD1 (5 bases). Trimming shortened V by 4 bases and J by 8 bases, and 20 bases separated the two germline ends. The CDR3 length is 16 residues. Germline V gives CDR1 MNHNS, CDR2 SASEGT.

CDR3 DNA sequence: TGTGCCACCAGCAGAGTTGGAGTTTTAGGAAAGAACACCGGGGAGCTGTTTTTT. It yields the protein CATSRVGVLGKNTGELFF. V gene TRBV15 combines with J gene TRBJ2-2; D remains unclear. The germline V gene encodes CDR1 LNHNV and CDR2 YYDKDF (reference sequence). With 1 base removed from V and 1 base from J, the gap between germline ends came to 16 bases. This CDR3 spans 18 amino acids. The complete variable domain, with remaining parts taken from reference TRBV15 and TRBJ2-2, reads DAMVIQNPRYQVTQFGKPVTLSCSQTLNHNVMYWYQQKSSQAPKLLFHYYDKDFNNEADTPDNFQSRRPNTSFCFLDIRSPGLGDTAMYLCATSRVGVLGKNTGELFFGEGSRLTVL.

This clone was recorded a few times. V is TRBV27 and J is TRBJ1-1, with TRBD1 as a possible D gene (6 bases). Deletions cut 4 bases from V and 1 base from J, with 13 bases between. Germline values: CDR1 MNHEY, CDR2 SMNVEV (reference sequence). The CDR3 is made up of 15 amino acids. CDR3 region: CASSWGTYSNTEAFF. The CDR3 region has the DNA TGTGCCAGCAGTTGGGGGACATATTCGAACACTGAAGCTTTCTTT.

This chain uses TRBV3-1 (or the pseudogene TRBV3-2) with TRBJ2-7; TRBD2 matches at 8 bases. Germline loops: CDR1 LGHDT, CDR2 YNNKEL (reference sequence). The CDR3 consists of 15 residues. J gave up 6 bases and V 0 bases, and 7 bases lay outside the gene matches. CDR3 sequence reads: CASSQDTGGRSEQYF. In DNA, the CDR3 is TGTGCCAGCAGCCAAGATACGGGAGGGCGGAGCGAGCAGTACTTC.

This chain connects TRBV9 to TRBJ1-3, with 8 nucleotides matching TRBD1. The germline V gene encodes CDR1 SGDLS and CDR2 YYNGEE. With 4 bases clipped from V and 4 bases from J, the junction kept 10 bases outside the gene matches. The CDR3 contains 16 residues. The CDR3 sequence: CASSFGQGGSGNTIYF. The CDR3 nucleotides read TGTGCCAGCAGCTTCGGACAGGGAGGATCAGGAAACACCATATATTTT.

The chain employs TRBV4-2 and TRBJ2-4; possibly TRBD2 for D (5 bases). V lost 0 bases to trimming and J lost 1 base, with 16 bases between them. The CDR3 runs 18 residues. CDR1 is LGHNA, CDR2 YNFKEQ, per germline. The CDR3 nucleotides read TGTGCCAGCAGCCAAGAGGTGCGACTGAGGGTCGCCAAAAACATTCAGTACTTC. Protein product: CASSQEVRLRVAKNIQYF.

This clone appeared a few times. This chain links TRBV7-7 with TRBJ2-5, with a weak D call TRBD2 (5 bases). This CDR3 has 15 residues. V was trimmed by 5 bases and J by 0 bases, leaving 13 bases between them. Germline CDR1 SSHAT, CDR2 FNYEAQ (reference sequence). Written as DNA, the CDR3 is TGTGCCAGCAGCACCGGACGGAGGTACCAAGAGACCCAGTACTTC. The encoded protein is CASSTGRRYQETQYF.

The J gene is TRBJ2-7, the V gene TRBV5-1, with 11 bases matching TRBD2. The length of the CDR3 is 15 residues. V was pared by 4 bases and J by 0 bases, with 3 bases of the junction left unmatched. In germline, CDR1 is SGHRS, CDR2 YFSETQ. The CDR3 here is CASSTGLAGSYEQYF. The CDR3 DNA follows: TGCGCCAGCAGCACCGGACTAGCGGGCTCCTACGAGCAGTACTTC.

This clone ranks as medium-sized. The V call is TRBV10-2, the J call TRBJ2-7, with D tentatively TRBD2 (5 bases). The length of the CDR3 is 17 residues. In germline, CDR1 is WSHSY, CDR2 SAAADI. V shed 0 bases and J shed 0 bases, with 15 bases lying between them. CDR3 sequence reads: CASSESSRRGSSYEQYF. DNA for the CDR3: TGCGCCAGCAGTGAGTCGAGTAGACGGGGAAGCTCCTACGAGCAGTACTTC.

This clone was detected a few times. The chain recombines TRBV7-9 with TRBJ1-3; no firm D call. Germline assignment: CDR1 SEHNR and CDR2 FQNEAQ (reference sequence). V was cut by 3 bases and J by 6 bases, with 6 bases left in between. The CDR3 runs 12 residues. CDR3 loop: CASSFGENTIYF. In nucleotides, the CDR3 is TGTGCCAGCAGCTTCGGGGAAAACACCATATATTTT.

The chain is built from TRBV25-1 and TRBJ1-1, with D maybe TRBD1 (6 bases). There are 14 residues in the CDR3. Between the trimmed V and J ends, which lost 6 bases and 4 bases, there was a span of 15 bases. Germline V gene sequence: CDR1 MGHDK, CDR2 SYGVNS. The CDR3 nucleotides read TGTGCCAGCAGGCCACAGGGCGAAATCACTGAAGCTTTCTTT. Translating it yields CASRPQGEITEAFF.

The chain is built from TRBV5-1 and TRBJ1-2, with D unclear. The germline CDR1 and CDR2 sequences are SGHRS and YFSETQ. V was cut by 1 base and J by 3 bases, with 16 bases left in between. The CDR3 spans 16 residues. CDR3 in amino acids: CASSLTTLRDYYGYTF. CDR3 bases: TGCGCCAGCAGCTTGACTACCCTACGGGATTACTATGGCTACACCTTC.

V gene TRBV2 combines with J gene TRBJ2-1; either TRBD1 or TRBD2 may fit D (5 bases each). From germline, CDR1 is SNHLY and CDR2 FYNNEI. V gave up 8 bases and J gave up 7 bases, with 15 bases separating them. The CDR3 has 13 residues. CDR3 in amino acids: CASLKLGVNEQFF. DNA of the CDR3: TGTGCCAGCCTAAAACTAGGGGTAAATGAGCAGTTCTTC.

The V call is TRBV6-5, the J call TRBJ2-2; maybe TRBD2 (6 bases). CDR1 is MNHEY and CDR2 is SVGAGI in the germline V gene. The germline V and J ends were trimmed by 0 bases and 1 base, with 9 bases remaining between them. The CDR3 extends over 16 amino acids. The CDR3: CASSYSSSGNTGELFF. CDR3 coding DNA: TGTGCCAGCAGTTACTCGAGTAGCGGGAACACCGGGGAGCTGTTTTTT.